This T cell receptor beta chain stems from a study of identical twins. Notes on this clonotype: The antigen is not known. The conserved phenylalanine or tryptophan is not found at the CDR3 terminus, so this likely reflects a read error.

Unique molecular identifiers were present on the cDNA, which also gained a universal primer site by template switching. One entry per CDR3 protein results from TCRdb running MiXCR on the 5' RACE reads. The repertoire holds more than 1.5 million distinct CDR3 sequences, less than 35% seen once, with about 0.27% in the top ten. Whole-study findings and limits: The study found weaker excess twin sharing in beta out-of-frame sequences. Fewer insertions were carried by abundant cord blood beta clonotypes, but none was seen in memory repertoires.

This CDR3 contains 14 residues. Germline V lookup: CDR1 SGHDN, CDR2 FVKESK. Only healthy Caucasians were enrolled as donors. Sequencing was performed on cord blood. V is TRBV14 and J is TRBJ2-4; the D is unclear. The end of the DNA is better explained by TRBJ2-7, so the J call may be wrong. This TCR derives from a newborn girl in good health. The CDR3 protein is CASSQRVSPYEQYL. CDR3 DNA sequence: TGTGCCAGCAGCCAAAGGGTTAGCCCCTACGAGCAGTACTTA.